These T cell receptor beta chains were read from a single sample in a study of blood T cell repertoires in COVID-19. Produced via immunoSEQ multiplex PCR; TCRdb's table is partial and in-frame only. The sample has about 140,000 clones, 80% seen once. Sequencing input: peripheral blood. The receptors shown here come from a man aged 65-85 years who had recovered from COVID-19. The CDR3 runs from the conserved cysteine through the conserved F or W. Each record gives: D gene, V gene, J gene, clone size, CDR3 protein, CDR3 DNA. A D gene is named only where the DNA matches it firmly. Clone size is shown for a subset of rows, as once, few, many or a class of expanded clone.

d_call: TRBD1; v_call: TRBV23-1; j_call: TRBJ1-2; clone_size: NA; cdr3_aa: CASMDRGNYGYTF; cdr3_nt: TGCGCCAGCATGGACAGGGGTAACTATGGCTACACCTTC
d_call: NA; v_call: TRBV12-2; j_call: TRBJ2-1; clone_size: NA; cdr3_aa: CASRFSGRGYNEQFF; cdr3_nt: TGTGCAAGTCGTTTTAGCGGGAGAGGATACAATGAGCAGTTCTTC
d_call: NA; v_call: TRBV3-1/TRBV3-2; j_call: TRBJ2-3; clone_size: NA; cdr3_aa: CASSQYSSSTDTQYF; cdr3_nt: TGTGCCAGCAGCCAATACTCATCTAGCACAGATACGCAGTATTTT
d_call: TRBD2; v_call: TRBV4-2; j_call: TRBJ2-1; clone_size: NA; cdr3_aa: CASSHSSGRLNEQFF; cdr3_nt: TGTGCCAGCAGCCACTCGAGCGGGAGGCTGAATGAGCAGTTCTTC
d_call: NA; v_call: TRBV30; j_call: TRBJ1-1; clone_size: once; cdr3_aa: CAWFQEGQYEAFF; cdr3_nt: TGTGCCTGGTTCCAGGAGGGGCAGTATGAAGCTTTCTTT
d_call: NA; v_call: TRBV18; j_call: TRBJ2-5; clone_size: NA; cdr3_aa: CASSPSPGSGETQYF; cdr3_nt: TGTGCCAGCTCACCCTCTCCCGGGAGTGGGGAGACCCAGTACTTC
d_call: NA; v_call: TRBV5-1; j_call: TRBJ1-5; clone_size: once; cdr3_aa: CASSLTPPTAEYQPQHF; cdr3_nt: TGCGCCAGCAGCTTGACCCCACCGACAGCAGAATATCAGCCCCAGCATTTT
d_call: NA; v_call: TRBV19; j_call: TRBJ2-7; clone_size: NA; cdr3_aa: CASNTGTLRGEQYF; cdr3_nt: TGTGCCAGTAATACCGGGACTTTACGTGGAGAGCAGTACTTC
d_call: TRBD1; v_call: TRBV5-1; j_call: TRBJ1-3; clone_size: NA; cdr3_aa: CASSSRTGSGNTIYF; cdr3_nt: TGCGCCAGCAGCTCGCGGACAGGGTCTGGAAACACCATATATTTT
d_call: TRBD1; v_call: TRBV11-2; j_call: TRBJ2-2; clone_size: NA; cdr3_aa: CASSSGTGTDTGELFF; cdr3_nt: TGTGCCAGCAGCTCCGGGACAGGGACGGACACCGGGGAGCTGTTTTTT
d_call: NA; v_call: TRBV5-6; j_call: TRBJ1-5; clone_size: NA; cdr3_aa: CASSLVRGNQPQHF; cdr3_nt: TGTGCCAGCAGCTTGGTACGGGGAAATCAGCCCCAGCATTTT
d_call: TRBD1; v_call: TRBV20-1; j_call: TRBJ2-1; clone_size: NA; cdr3_aa: CSASPGQGAQEQFF; cdr3_nt: TGCAGTGCTAGTCCGGGACAGGGGGCGCAGGAGCAGTTCTTC
d_call: NA; v_call: TRBV29-1; j_call: TRBJ1-5; clone_size: NA; cdr3_aa: CSVAETQGTQPQHF; cdr3_nt: TGCAGCGTTGCCGAAACACAGGGTACTCAGCCCCAGCATTTT
d_call: NA; v_call: TRBV5-1; j_call: TRBJ2-5; clone_size: NA; cdr3_aa: CASSLWPKETQYF; cdr3_nt: TGCGCCAGCAGCTTGTGGCCCAAGGAGACCCAGTACTTC
d_call: TRBD1; v_call: TRBV7-9; j_call: TRBJ1-1; clone_size: NA; cdr3_aa: CASSIPTGALLAFF; cdr3_nt: TGTGCCAGCAGCATACCGACAGGGGCCCTTTTAGCTTTCTTT
d_call: TRBD1; v_call: TRBV5-5; j_call: TRBJ1-2; clone_size: NA; cdr3_aa: CASSGPGQGVSGYTF; cdr3_nt: TGTGCCAGCAGCGGGCCGGGACAGGGGGTCTCTGGCTACACCTTC
d_call: TRBD2; v_call: TRBV7-9; j_call: TRBJ2-2; clone_size: NA; cdr3_aa: CASSISGRGSTGELFF; cdr3_nt: TGTGCCAGCAGTATCAGCGGGAGGGGAAGCACCGGGGAGCTGTTTTTT
d_call: NA; v_call: TRBV18; j_call: TRBJ1-1; clone_size: NA; cdr3_aa: CASSPPTGVNTEAFF; cdr3_nt: TGTGCCAGCTCACCACCGACAGGAGTGAACACTGAAGCTTTCTTT
d_call: TRBD1; v_call: TRBV5-8; j_call: TRBJ1-2; clone_size: many; cdr3_aa: CASSRIGQGAGYGYTF; cdr3_nt: TGTGCCAGCAGCCGAATCGGACAGGGGGCTGGGTATGGCTACACCTTC
d_call: NA; v_call: TRBV3-1/TRBV3-2; j_call: TRBJ2-3; clone_size: once; cdr3_aa: CASSQANADTQYF; cdr3_nt: TGTGCCAGCAGCCAAGCTAACGCAGATACGCAGTATTTT
d_call: TRBD1; v_call: TRBV19; j_call: TRBJ1-5; clone_size: NA; cdr3_aa: CASSIRDRDQPQHF; cdr3_nt: TGTGCCAGTAGTATCCGGGACAGGGATCAGCCCCAGCATTTT
d_call: NA; v_call: TRBV4-3; j_call: TRBJ1-4; clone_size: many; cdr3_aa: CASSQDHREKLFF; cdr3_nt: TGCGCCAGCAGCCAAGATCACAGGGAAAAACTGTTTTTT
d_call: TRBD1; v_call: TRBV2; j_call: TRBJ1-3; clone_size: NA; cdr3_aa: CASSDRDYSGNTIYF; cdr3_nt: TGTGCCAGCTCAGACAGGGATTACTCTGGAAACACCATATATTTT
d_call: NA; v_call: TRBV12-5; j_call: TRBJ2-4; clone_size: NA; cdr3_aa: CASGTDRLAKNIQYF; cdr3_nt: TGTGCTAGTGGTACAGACCGGTTAGCCAAAAACATTCAGTACTTC
d_call: NA; v_call: TRBV19; j_call: TRBJ1-2; clone_size: few; cdr3_aa: CASSMGRLYGYTF; cdr3_nt: TGTGCCAGTAGTATGGGGCGCCTCTACGGCTACACCTTC
d_call: TRBD1; v_call: TRBV6-5; j_call: TRBJ2-5; clone_size: NA; cdr3_aa: CASARTGGAYETQYF; cdr3_nt: TGTGCCAGCGCTCGGACAGGGGGCGCATATGAGACCCAGTACTTC
d_call: NA; v_call: TRBV6-1; j_call: TRBJ2-4; clone_size: NA; cdr3_aa: CASSERVGGAKNIQYF; cdr3_nt: TGTGCCAGCAGTGAAAGGGTGGGAGGAGCCAAAAACATTCAGTACTTC
d_call: TRBD2; v_call: TRBV7-9; j_call: TRBJ2-7; clone_size: NA; cdr3_aa: CASTSGRAGQYF; cdr3_nt: TGTGCCAGCACTAGCGGGAGGGCCGGGCAGTACTTC
d_call: TRBD1; v_call: TRBV7-9; j_call: TRBJ2-7; clone_size: NA; cdr3_aa: CASSFRDSEQYF; cdr3_nt: TGTGCCAGCAGCTTCCGGGACAGCGAGCAGTACTTC
d_call: NA; v_call: TRBV30; j_call: TRBJ1-6; clone_size: NA; cdr3_aa: CAWSAGNSPLHF; cdr3_nt: TGTGCCTGGAGTGCAGGGAATTCACCCCTCCACTTT
d_call: NA; v_call: TRBV4-2; j_call: TRBJ1-1; clone_size: NA; cdr3_aa: CASSQAFVGGTENTEAFF; cdr3_nt: TGTGCCAGCAGCCAAGCTTTTGTCGGGGGGACCGAGAACACTGAAGCTTTCTTT
d_call: TRBD1; v_call: TRBV19; j_call: TRBJ2-7; clone_size: NA; cdr3_aa: CASSILTGSDYEQYF; cdr3_nt: TGTGCCAGTAGTATCCTGACAGGGTCAGACTACGAGCAGTACTTC
d_call: NA; v_call: TRBV4-1; j_call: TRBJ2-2; clone_size: NA; cdr3_aa: CASRQQGRTGELFF; cdr3_nt: TGCGCCAGCAGACAACAGGGTCGGACCGGGGAGCTGTTTTTT
d_call: NA; v_call: TRBV7-9; j_call: TRBJ2-7; clone_size: NA; cdr3_aa: CASSPVSFYEQYF; cdr3_nt: TGTGCCAGCAGCCCAGTATCCTTCTACGAGCAGTACTTC
d_call: TRBD1; v_call: TRBV6-1; j_call: TRBJ1-1; clone_size: NA; cdr3_aa: CASSEARAGGARAEAFF; cdr3_nt: TGTGCCAGCAGTGAAGCGAGGGCAGGGGGCGCGAGGGCTGAAGCTTTCTTT
d_call: NA; v_call: TRBV6-5; j_call: TRBJ1-2; clone_size: once; cdr3_aa: CASSPPQDGYTF; cdr3_nt: TGTGCCAGCAGTCCGCCTCAGGATGGCTACACCTTC
d_call: TRBD2; v_call: TRBV12-3/TRBV12-4; j_call: TRBJ2-1; clone_size: NA; cdr3_aa: CASRGLAGNEQFF; cdr3_nt: TGTGCCAGCAGGGGACTAGCGGGCAATGAGCAGTTCTTC
d_call: TRBD2; v_call: TRBV5-1; j_call: TRBJ2-7; clone_size: NA; cdr3_aa: CASSLAPSGSGNEQYF; cdr3_nt: TGCGCCAGCAGCTTGGCCCCTAGCGGGAGTGGCAACGAGCAGTACTTC
d_call: NA; v_call: TRBV5-1; j_call: TRBJ2-7; clone_size: few; cdr3_aa: CASSLISDAPYEQYF; cdr3_nt: TGCGCCAGCAGCTTGATTTCAGATGCCCCCTACGAGCAGTACTTC
d_call: NA; v_call: TRBV6-5; j_call: TRBJ2-7; clone_size: NA; cdr3_aa: CASRIDGLVGYEQYF; cdr3_nt: TGTGCCAGCAGAATCGACGGACTTGTGGGTTACGAGCAGTACTTC
d_call: NA; v_call: TRBV6-5; j_call: TRBJ1-1; clone_size: NA; cdr3_aa: CASTQGYTMNTEAFF; cdr3_nt: TGTGCCAGCACCCAGGGGTACACAATGAACACTGAAGCTTTCTTT
d_call: NA; v_call: TRBV4-3; j_call: TRBJ2-1; clone_size: NA; cdr3_aa: CASSQDRSGAWNEQFF; cdr3_nt: TGCGCCAGCAGCCAAGATCGCTCAGGGGCATGGAATGAGCAGTTCTTC
d_call: NA; v_call: TRBV5-6; j_call: TRBJ1-6; clone_size: NA; cdr3_aa: CASSLEGRVNSPLHF; cdr3_nt: TGTGCCAGCAGCTTGGAGGGCAGGGTTAATTCACCCCTCCACTTT
d_call: NA; v_call: TRBV30; j_call: TRBJ2-1; clone_size: few; cdr3_aa: CACLRRNYNEQFF; cdr3_nt: TGTGCCTGTCTCCGGAGAAATTACAATGAGCAGTTCTTC
d_call: NA; v_call: TRBV7-9; j_call: TRBJ2-2; clone_size: NA; cdr3_aa: CASSAGLNTGELFF; cdr3_nt: TGTGCCAGCAGCGCCGGACTTAACACCGGGGAGCTGTTTTTT
d_call: TRBD1; v_call: TRBV6-2/TRBV6-3; j_call: TRBJ2-1; clone_size: NA; cdr3_aa: CASSWERDRMGDEQFF; cdr3_nt: TGTGCCAGCAGTTGGGAACGGGACAGAATGGGCGATGAGCAGTTCTTC
d_call: NA; v_call: TRBV7-8; j_call: TRBJ2-1; clone_size: NA; cdr3_aa: CASSSANEQFF; cdr3_nt: TGTGCCAGCAGCTCCGCGAATGAGCAGTTCTTC
d_call: TRBD2; v_call: TRBV5-5; j_call: TRBJ2-5; clone_size: NA; cdr3_aa: CASSAGLAGVETQYF; cdr3_nt: TGTGCCAGCAGCGCGGGACTAGCGGGAGTAGAGACCCAGTACTTC